This T cell receptor beta chain derives from a study of monozygotic twins with cystic fibrosis (dated by TCRdb to the early 2020s). For the study in its entirety: Barcoded libraries were made from three micrograms of fragmented DNA using around 15 PCR cycles. To assess genetic influence on V and J gene usage, the study compared TCR beta repertoires within and across 16 monozygotic twin pairs with cystic fibrosis. Ten female and six male twin pairs, aged about 2.0 to 36.4 years (median approximately 9.1 years) and mostly children and adolescents, were included in the cohort. Twins were ranked among more than 900 cohort participants for weight-for-height and FEVPerc (FEV1 disease centile) on the day of blood sampling. Data for three of the twin pairs had already been reported earlier in a different context. On the study overall, not on this receptor specifically: Significantly higher nucleotide-identical clonotype sharing was observed within monozygotic CF twin pairs than between unrelated CF individuals (P = 0.000026, Mann-Whitney). V gene usage was most similar to the co-twin for 13 of 16 pairs, and J usage for 8 of 16 pairs, suggesting genetic constraints. The cohort was small, and the number of shared CDR3s showed no association with age, concordance or disease severity. Simpson clonality was generally low (median 0.0095), which suggests a naive-dominated repertoire, and clonality was higher in the most severely affected patients.

TCR beta CDR3 regions were amplified by multiplex PCR using the immunoSEQ immune profiling system, following the manufacturer's instructions. An Illumina NextSeq system was used to carry out the sequencing. For the original study's pipeline: Sequence data were processed on the immunoSEQ Analyzer platform, and clonality was computed as the square root of Simpson's index of productive rearrangements. Jensen-Shannon distance served as the measure of similarity in V and J usage, while OLGA was used to compute CDR3 generation probabilities. Shared CDR3 sequences were searched against the immuneACCESS database (August 2020) and VDJdb (December 2020). The immuneACCESS repertoire file appears here via TCRdb, limited to in-frame rearrangements. These files lack a portion of the clones; in checked studies, under half of the deficit traces to unresolved V genes, and the cause of the others is not known. That table supplies the V and J calls and clone size; D and trimming were determined from the DNA. Within this sample are some 32,000 clones, with 90% to 97% of them counted one time only. The ten most abundant clones make up 0.17% of the sample.

The twin pairs came from the European Cystic Fibrosis Twin and Sibling Study Cohort, a cohort that recruited patients from roughly 160 CF clinics across 14 European countries. Both zygosity and CFTR genotype were checked in-house, and zygosity was tested with multiplex PCR across nine short tandem repeat loci. Peripheral blood was taken from each twin, and clinical parameters were recorded on the day of blood sampling. Phenol/chloroform extraction was used to isolate genomic DNA from peripheral blood cells, and the DNA was then kept in TE buffer at 4 degrees C. Between the V and J ends, shortened by 4 bases and 0 bases respectively, the junction contains 8 bases. From the cysteine through the phenylalanine, the CDR3 covers 14 amino acids. The DNA shown is the 42-base CDR3, in frame from base 1. Via the germline V gene, CDR1 is SGHRS and CDR2 YFSETQ. For this clone: Its antigen remains unidentified. Base-call qualities are not available, and no considerably larger clone is one nucleotide away.

The V and J genes are TRBV5-1 and TRBJ1-3; a confident D gene designation cannot be given. This sequence was found in a girl aged 2-10 years with cystic fibrosis. Specimen: blood. The CDR3 region: CASSLTASGNTIYF. The DNA sequence is as follows: TGCGCCAGCAGCCTCACAGCCTCTGGAAACACCATATATTTT.